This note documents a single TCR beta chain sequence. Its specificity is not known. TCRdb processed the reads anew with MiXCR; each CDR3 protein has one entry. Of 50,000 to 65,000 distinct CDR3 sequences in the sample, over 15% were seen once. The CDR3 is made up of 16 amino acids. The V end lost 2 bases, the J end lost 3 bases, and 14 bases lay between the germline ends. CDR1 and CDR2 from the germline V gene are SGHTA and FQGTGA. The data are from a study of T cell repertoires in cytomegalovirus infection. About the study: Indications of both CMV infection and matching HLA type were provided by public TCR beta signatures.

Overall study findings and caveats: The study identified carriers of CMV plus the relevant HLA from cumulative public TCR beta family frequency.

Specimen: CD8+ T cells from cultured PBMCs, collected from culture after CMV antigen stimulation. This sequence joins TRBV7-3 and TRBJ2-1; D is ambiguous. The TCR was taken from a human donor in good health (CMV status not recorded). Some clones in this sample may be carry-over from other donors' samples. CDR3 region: CASSLSQRIGYNEQFF. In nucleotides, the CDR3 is TGTGCCAGCAGCTTATCCCAGAGGATTGGCTACAATGAGCAGTTCTTC.